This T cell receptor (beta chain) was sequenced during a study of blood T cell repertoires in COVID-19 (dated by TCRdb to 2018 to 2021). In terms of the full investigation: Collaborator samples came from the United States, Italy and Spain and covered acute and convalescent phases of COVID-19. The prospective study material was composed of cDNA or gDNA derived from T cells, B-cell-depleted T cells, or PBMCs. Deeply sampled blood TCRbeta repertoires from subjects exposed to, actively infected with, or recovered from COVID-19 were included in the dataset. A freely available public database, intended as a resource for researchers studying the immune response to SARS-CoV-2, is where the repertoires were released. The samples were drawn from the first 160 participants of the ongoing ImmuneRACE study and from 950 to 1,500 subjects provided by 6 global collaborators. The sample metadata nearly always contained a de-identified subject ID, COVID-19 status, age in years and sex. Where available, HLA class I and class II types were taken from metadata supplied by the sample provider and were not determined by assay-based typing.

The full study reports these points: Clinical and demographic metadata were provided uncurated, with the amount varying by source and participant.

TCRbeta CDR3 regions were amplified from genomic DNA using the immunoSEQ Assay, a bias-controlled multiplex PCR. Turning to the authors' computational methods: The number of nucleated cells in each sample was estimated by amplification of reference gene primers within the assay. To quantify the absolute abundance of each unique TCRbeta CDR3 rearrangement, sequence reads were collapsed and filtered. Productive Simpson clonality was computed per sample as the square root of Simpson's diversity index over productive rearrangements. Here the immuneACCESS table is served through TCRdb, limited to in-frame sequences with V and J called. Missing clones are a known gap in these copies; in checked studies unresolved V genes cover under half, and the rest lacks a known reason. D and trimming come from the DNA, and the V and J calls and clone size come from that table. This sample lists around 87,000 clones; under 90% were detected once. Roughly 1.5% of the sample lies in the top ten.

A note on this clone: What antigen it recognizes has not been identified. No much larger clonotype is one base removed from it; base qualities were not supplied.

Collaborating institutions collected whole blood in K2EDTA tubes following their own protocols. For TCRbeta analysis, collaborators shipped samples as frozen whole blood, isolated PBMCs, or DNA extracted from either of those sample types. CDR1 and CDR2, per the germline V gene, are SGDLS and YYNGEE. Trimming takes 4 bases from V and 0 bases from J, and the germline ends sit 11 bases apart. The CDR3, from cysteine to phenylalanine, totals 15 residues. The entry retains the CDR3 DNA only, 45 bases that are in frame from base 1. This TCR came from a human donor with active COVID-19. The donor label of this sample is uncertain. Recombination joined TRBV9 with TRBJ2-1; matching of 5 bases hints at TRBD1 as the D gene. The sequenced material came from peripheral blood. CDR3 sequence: CASSLQTASYNEQFF. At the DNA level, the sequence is TGTGCCAGCAGCTTACAGACAGCCTCCTACAATGAGCAGTTCTTC. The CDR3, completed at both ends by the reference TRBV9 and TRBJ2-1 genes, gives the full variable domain DSGVTQTPKHLITATGQRVTLRCSPRSGDLSVYWYQQSLDQGLQFLIQYYNGEERAKGNILERFSAQQFPDLHSELNLSSLELGDSALYFCASSLQTASYNEQFFGPGTRLTVL.